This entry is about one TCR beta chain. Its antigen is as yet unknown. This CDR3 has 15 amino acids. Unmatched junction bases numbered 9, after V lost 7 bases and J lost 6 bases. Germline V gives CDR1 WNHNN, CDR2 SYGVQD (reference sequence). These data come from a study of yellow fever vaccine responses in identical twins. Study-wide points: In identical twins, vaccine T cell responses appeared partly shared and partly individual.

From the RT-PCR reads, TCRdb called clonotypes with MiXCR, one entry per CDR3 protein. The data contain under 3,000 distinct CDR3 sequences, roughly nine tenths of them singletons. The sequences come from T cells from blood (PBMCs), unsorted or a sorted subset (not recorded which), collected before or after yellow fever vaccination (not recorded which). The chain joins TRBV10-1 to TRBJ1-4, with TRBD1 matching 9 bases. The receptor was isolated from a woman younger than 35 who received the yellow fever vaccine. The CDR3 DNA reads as TGCGCCAGCAACACCGGGACAGGGTTTGATGAAAAACTGTTTTTT. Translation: CASNTGTGFDEKLFF.